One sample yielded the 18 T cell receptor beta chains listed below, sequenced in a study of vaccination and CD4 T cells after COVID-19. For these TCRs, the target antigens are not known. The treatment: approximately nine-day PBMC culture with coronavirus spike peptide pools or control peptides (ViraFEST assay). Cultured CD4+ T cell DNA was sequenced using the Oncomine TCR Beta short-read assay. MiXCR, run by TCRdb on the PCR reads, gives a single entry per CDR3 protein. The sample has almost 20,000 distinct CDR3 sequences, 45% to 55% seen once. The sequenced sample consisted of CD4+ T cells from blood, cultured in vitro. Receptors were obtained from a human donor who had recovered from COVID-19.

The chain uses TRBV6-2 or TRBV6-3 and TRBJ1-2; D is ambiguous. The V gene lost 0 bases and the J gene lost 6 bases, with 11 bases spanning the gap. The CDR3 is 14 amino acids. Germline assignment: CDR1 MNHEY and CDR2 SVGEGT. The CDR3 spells CASSYSGRVDGYTF. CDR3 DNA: TGTGCCAGCAGTTACTCGGGCCGGGTTGATGGCTACACCTTC.

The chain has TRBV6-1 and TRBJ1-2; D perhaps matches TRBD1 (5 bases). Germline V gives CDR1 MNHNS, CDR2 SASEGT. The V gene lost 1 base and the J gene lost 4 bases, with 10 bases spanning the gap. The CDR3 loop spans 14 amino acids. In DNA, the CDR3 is TGTGCCAGCAGTGAAGGGGGGGGTATCTATGGCTACACCTTC. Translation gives CASSEGGGIYGYTF.

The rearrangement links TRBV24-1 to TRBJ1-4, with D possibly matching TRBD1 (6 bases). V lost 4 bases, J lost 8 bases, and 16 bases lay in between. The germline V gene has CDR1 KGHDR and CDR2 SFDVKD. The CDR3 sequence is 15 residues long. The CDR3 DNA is TGTGCCACCAGTGACCCCATCAAGGGGGTAGAAAAACTGTTTTTT. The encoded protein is CATSDPIKGVEKLFF.

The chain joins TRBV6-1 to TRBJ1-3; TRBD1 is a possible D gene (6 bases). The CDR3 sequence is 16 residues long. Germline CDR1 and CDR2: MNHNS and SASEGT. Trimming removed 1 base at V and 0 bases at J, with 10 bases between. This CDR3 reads CASSEEVRGSGNTIYF. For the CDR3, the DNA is TGTGCCAGCAGTGAAGAGGTCAGGGGCTCTGGAAACACCATATATTTT.

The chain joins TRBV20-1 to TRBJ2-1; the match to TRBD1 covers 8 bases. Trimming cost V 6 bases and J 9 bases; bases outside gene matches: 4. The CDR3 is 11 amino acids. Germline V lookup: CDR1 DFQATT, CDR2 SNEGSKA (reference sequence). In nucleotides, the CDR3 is TGCAGTGCGGCGACAGGGGCTGAGCAGTTCTTC. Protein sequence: CSAATGAEQFF.

CDR3 protein: CASTPSNAVLYGYTF. The CDR3 DNA follows: TGTGCCAGCACACCCTCGAACGCAGTGCTCTATGGCTACACCTTC. The chain employs TRBV28 and TRBJ1-2; D remains unclear. The CDR3 covers 15 residues. The ends were cut back, 7 bases at V and 4 bases at J, with 19 bases in the middle. Germline V gene data show CDR1 as MDHEN and CDR2 as SYDVKM.

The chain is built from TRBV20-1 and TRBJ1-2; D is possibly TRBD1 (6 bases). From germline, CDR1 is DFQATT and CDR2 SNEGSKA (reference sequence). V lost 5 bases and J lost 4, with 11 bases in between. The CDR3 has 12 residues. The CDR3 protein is CSAGGGAYGYTF. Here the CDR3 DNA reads TGCAGTGCTGGTGGGGGGGCCTATGGCTACACCTTC.

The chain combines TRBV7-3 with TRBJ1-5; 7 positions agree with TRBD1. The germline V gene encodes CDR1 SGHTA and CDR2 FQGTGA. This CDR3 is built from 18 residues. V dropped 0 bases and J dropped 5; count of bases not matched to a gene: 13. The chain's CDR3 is CASSLTNGTVIPDQPQHF. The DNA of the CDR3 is TGTGCCAGCAGCTTAACGAACGGGACAGTAATCCCGGATCAGCCCCAGCATTTT. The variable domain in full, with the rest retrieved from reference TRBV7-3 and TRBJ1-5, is GAGVSQTPSNKVTEKGKYVELRCDPISGHTALYWYRQSLGQGPEFLIYFQGTGAADDSGLPNDRFFAVRPEGSVSTLKIQRTERGDSAVYLCASSLTNGTVIPDQPQHFGDGTRLSIL.

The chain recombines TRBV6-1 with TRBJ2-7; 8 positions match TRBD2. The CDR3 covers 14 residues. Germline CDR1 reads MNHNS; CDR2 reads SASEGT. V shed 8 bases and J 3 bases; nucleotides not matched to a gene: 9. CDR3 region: CASGKRGLNYEQYF. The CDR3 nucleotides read TGTGCCAGCGGCAAGCGGGGGTTGAACTACGAGCAGTACTTC.

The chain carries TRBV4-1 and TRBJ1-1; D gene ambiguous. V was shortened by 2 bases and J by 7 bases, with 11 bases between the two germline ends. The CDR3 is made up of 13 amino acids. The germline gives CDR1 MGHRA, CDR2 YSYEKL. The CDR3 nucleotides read TGCGCCAGCAGCCAACCCTTTAGTATTGAAGCTTTCTTT. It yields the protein CASSQPFSIEAFF.

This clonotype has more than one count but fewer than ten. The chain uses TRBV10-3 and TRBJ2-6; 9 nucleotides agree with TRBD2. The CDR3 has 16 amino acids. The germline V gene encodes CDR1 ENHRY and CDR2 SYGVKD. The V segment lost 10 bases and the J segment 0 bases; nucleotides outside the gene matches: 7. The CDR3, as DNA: TGTGCCACACGGACTAGCGTTATCTCTGGGGCCAACGTCCTGACTTTC. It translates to CATRTSVISGANVLTF.

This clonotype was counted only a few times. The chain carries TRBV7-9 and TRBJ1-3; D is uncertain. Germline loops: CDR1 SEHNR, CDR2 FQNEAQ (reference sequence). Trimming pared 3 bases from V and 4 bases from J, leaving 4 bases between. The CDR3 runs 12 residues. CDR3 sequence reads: CASSLNGNTIYF. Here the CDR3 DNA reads TGTGCCAGCAGCTTGAACGGAAACACCATATATTTT. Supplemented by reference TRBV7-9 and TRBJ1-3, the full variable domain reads DTGVSQNPRHKITKRGQNVTFRCDPISEHNRLYWYRQTLGQGPEFLTYFQNEAQLEKSRLLSDRFSAERPKGSFSTLEIQRTEQGDSAMYLCASSLNGNTIYFGEGSWLTVV.

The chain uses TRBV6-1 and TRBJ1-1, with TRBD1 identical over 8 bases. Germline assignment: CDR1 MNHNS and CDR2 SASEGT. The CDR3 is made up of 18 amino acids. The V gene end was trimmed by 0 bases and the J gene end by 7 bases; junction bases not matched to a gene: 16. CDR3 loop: CASSEADRGLPFSGEAFF. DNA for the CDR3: TGTGCCAGCAGTGAAGCAGACAGGGGTCTACCATTTAGCGGTGAAGCTTTCTTT.

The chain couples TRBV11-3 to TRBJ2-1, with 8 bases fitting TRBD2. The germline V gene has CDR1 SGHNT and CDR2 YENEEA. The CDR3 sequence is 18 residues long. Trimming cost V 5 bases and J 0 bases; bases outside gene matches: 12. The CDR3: CASSPRRSGGRSYNEQFF. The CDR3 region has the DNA TGTGCCAGCAGCCCCCGGAGAAGCGGGGGCCGCTCCTACAATGAGCAGTTCTTC.

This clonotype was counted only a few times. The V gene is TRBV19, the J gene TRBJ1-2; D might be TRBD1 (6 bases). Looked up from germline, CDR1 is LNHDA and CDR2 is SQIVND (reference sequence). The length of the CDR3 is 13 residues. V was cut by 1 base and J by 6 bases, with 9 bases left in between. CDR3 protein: CASSIVQGDGYTF. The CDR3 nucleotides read TGTGCCAGTAGTATAGTACAGGGAGATGGCTACACCTTC.

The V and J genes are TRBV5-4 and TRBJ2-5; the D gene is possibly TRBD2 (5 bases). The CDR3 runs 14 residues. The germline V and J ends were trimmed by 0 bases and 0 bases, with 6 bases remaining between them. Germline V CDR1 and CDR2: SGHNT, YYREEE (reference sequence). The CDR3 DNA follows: TGTGCCAGCAGCTTGGTAGCGTACCAAGAGACCCAGTACTTC. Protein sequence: CASSLVAYQETQYF.

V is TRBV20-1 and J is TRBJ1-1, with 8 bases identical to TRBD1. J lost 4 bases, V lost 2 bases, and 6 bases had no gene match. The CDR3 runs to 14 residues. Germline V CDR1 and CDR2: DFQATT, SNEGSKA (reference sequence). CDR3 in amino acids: CSARLTGVITEAFF. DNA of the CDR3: TGCAGTGCTAGATTGACAGGGGTAATCACTGAAGCTTTCTTT.

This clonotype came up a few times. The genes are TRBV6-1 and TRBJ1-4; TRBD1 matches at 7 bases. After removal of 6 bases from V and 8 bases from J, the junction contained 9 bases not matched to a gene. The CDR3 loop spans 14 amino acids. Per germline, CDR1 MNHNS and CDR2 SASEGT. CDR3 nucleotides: TGTGCCAGCAGAGCAGACAGGGAGTGGGAAAAACTGTTTTTT. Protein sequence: CASRADREWEKLFF.